This TCR beta chain is drawn from a study of T cell repertoires in cytomegalovirus infection. TCRdb redid the calling of the reads with MiXCR, one entry per CDR3 protein. The sample carries about 310,000 distinct CDR3 sequences, 15% to 20% recorded once. This clonotype was seen a handful of times. The germline V gene has CDR1 MGHRA and CDR2 YSYEKL. This CDR3 is 15 amino acids long. Trimming cost V 1 base and J 2 bases, with 9 bases left between them. The J gene is TRBJ1-5, the V gene TRBV4-1; D is undetermined. Sequenced material: PBMCs. This TCR was recovered from a human donor in good health (CMV status not recorded). Some clones in this sample may be carry-over from other donors' samples. In nucleotides, the CDR3 is TGCGCCAGCAGCCAAGGCCCATCTGGCAATCAGCCCCAGCATTTT. Amino acid sequence: CASSQGPSGNQPQHF.